The 2 T cell receptor beta chains listed next were all sequenced from one sample in a study of cytomegalovirus exposure and HLA in healthy donors. The repertoire was sequenced with immunoSEQ multiplex PCR; TCRdb's copy has only in-frame clones and lacks some. This table holds a few hundred thousand clones, roughly 88% found once. The source material was PBMCs. These receptors came from a young man in good health and CMV-seronegative.

The chain combines TRBV19 with TRBJ2-1; 9 bases map to TRBD1. V gave up 5 bases and J gave up 7 bases; unmatched junction bases: 12. The V gene's germline CDR1 is LNHDA and CDR2 SQIVND (reference sequence). CDR3 length: 16 residues. CDR3 DNA sequence: TGTGCCAGTAGTTCGACAGGGGGGAGTAGGTTGAATGAGCAGTTCTTC. Its translation is CASSSTGGSRLNEQFF.

This chain connects TRBV2 to TRBJ1-5; 11 bases agree with TRBD1. The J segment lost 5 bases and the V segment lost 6 bases, leaving 3 bases of the junction unmatched. The length of the CDR3 is 14 residues. CDR1 and CDR2 (germline): SNHLY, FYNNEI. CDR3 residues: CASRGQGGYQPQHF. The CDR3 nucleotides are TGTGCCAGCAGGGGACAGGGGGGATATCAGCCCCAGCATTTT.